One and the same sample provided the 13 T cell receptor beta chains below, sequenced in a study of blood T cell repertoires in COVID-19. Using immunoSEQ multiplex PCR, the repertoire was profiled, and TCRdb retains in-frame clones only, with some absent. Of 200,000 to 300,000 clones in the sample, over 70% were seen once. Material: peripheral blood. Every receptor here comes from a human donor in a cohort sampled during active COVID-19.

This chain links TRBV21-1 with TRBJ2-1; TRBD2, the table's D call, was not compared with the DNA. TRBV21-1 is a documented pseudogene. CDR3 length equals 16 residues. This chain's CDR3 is CASSKARPSGISEQFF. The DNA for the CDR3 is TGTGCCAGCAGCAAAGCGCGCCCTAGCGGGATCAGTGAGCAGTTCTTC.

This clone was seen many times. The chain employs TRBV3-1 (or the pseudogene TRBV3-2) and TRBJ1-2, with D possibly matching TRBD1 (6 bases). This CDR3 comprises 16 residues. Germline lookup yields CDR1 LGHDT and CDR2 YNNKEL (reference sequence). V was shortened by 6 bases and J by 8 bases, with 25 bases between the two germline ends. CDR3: CASSRNLDRTSGGYTF. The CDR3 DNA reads TGTGCCAGCAGTCGAAATTTAGACAGGACTAGCGGAGGCTACACCTTC.

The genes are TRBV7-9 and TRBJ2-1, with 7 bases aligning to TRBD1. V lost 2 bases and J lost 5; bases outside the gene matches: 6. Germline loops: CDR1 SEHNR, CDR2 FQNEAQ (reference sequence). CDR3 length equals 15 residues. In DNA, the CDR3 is TGTGCCAGCAGCTTACCGAGGACAGGCAACAATGAGCAGTTCTTC. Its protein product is CASSLPRTGNNEQFF.

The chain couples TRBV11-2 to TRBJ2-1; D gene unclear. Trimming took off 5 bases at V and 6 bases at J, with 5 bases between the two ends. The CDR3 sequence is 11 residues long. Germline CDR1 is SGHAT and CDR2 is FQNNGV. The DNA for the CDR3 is TGTGCCAGCAGCCCTCTCAATGAGCAGTTCTTC. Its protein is CASSPLNEQFF.

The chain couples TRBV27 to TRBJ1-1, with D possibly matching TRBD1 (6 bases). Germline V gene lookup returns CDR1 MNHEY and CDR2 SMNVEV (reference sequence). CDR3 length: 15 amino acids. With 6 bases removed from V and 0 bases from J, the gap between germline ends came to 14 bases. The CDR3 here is CASRDEGDLNTEAFF. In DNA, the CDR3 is TGTGCCAGCAGGGACGAGGGGGACCTGAACACTGAAGCTTTCTTT.

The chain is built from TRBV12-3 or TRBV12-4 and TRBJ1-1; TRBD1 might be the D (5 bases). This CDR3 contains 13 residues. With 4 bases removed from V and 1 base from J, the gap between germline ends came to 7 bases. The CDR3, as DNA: TGTGCCAGCAGTTCGACAGCGAACACTGAAGCTTTCTTT. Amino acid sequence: CASSSTANTEAFF.

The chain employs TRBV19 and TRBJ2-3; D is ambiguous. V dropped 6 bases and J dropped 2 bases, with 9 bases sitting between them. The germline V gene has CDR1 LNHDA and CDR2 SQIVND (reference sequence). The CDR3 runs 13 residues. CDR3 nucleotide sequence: TGTGCCAGTAGCCAGAGACTCACAGATACGCAGTATTTT. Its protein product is CASSQRLTDTQYF.

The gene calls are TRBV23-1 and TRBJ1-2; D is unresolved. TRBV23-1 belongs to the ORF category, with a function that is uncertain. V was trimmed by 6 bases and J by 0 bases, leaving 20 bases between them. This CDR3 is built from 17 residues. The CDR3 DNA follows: TGCGCCAGCAGCTATAAAAAAGCAGGCAGAGCTAACTATGGCTACACCTTC. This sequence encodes CASSYKKAGRANYGYTF.

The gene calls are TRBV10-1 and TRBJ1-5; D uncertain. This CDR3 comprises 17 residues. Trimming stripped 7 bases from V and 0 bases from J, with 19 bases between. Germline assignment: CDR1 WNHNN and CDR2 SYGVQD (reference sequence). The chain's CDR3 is CASTQDGRLHSNQPQHF. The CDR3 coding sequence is TGCGCCAGCACCCAAGATGGCAGACTACATAGCAATCAGCCCCAGCATTTT.

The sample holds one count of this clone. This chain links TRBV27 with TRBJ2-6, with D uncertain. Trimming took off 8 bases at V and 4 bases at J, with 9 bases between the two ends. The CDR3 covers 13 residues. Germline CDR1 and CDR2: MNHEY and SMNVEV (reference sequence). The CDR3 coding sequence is TGTGCCAGCGCAGTTTGGGGGGCCAACGTCCTGACTTTC. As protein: CASAVWGANVLTF.

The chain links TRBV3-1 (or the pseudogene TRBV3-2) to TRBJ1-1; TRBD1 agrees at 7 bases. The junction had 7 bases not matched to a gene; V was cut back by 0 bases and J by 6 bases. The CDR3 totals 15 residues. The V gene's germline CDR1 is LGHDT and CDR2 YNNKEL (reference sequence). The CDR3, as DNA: TGTGCCAGCAGCCAAGATACAGGGGCTCGTTCTGAAGCTTTCTTT. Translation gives CASSQDTGARSEAFF.

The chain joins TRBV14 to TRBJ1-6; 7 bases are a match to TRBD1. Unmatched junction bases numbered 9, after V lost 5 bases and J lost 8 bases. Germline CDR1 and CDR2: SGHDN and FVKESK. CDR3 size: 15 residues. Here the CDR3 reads CASSSRQGIDSPLHF. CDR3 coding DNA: TGTGCCAGCAGCTCACGACAGGGAATTGATTCACCCCTCCACTTT.

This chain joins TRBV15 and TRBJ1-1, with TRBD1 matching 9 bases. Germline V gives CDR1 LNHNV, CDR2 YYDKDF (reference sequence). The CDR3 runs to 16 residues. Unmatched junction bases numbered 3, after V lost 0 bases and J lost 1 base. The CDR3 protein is CATSRDLGQGNTEAFF. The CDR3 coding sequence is TGTGCCACCAGCAGAGATTTGGGACAGGGGAACACTGAAGCTTTCTTT.